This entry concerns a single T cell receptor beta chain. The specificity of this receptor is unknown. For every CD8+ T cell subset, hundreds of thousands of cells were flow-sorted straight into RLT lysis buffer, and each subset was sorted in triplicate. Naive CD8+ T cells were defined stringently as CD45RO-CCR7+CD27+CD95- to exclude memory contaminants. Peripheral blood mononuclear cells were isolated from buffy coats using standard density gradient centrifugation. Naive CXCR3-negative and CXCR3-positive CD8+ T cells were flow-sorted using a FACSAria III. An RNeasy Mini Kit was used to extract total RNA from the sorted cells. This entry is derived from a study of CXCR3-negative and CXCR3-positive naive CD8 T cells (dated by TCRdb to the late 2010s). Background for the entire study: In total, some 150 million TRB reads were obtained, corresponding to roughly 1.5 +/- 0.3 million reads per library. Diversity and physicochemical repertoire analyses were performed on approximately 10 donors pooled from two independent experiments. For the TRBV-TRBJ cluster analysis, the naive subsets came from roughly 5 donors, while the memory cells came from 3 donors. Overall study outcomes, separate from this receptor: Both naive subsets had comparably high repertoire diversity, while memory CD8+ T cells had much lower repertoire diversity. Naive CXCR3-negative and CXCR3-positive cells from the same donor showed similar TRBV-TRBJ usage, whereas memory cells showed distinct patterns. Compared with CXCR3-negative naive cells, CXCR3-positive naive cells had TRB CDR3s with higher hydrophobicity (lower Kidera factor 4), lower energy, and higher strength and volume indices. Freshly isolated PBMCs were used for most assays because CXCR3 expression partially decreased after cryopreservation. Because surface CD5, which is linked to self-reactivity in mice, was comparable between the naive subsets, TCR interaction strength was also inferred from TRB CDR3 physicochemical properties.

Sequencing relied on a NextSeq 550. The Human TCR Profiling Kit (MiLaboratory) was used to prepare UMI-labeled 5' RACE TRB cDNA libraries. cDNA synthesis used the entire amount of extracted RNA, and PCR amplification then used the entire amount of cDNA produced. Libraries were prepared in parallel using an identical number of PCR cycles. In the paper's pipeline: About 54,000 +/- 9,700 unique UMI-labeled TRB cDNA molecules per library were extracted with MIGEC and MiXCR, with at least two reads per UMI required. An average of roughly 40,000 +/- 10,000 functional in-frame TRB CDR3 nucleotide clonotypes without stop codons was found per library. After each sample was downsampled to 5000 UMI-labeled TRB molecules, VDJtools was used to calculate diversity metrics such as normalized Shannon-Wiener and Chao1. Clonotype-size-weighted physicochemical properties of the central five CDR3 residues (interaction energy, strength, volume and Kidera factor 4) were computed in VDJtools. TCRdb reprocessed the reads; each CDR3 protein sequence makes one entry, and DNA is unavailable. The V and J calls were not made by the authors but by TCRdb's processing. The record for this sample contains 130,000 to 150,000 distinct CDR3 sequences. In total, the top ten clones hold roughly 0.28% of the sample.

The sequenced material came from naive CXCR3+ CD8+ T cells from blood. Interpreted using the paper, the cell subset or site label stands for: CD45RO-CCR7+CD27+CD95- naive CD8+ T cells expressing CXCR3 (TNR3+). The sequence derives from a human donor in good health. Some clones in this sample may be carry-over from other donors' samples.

CDR3 sequence: CASSLGVLRQETQYF. Recombination linked TRBV7-7 to TRBJ2-5. The germline V gene (reference sequence) provides CDR1 SSHAT and CDR2 FNYEAQ. The CDR3, cysteine through phenylalanine, is 15 amino acids long. Nucleotide data are not available. The full variable domain, completed from the reference TRBV7-7 and TRBJ2-5 proteins outside the CDR3, reads GAGVSQSPRYKVTKRGQDVTLRCDPISSHATLYWYQQALGQGPEFLTYFNYEAQPDKSGLPSDRFSAERPEGSISTLTIQRTEQRDSAMYRCASSLGVLRQETQYFGPGTRLLVL.